This T cell receptor (beta chain) originates from a study of cytomegalovirus exposure and HLA in healthy donors (dated by TCRdb to about 2017). A note on the overall study: An earlier analysis of approximately 590 of the donors reported approximately 300 Gb of sequence data and 117 million unique TCR beta sequences from 150 million to 200 million T cells. On average, roughly 200,000 unique TCR beta nucleotide sequences were sequenced per donor among several hundred genotyped donors of the cohort, with about 17% of those sequences being non-productive. In addition to the first cohort of hundreds of subjects, a separate validation cohort of 120 different subjects was used. A later analysis re-analyzed previously published TCR beta repertoires from several hundred donors and added high-resolution HLA genotyping to study TCR occurrence patterns. An earlier analysis of several hundred of the donors used high-throughput TCR beta sequencing to judge whether each TCR beta V gene segment behaved as functional or pseudogenic. About 5 DR-DQ haplotypes were handled as single units for association and clustering, since linkage in the cohort was strong. An early release that covered about 600 HLA-typed donors contained approximately 320 gigabases of sequencing data and 85 million to 100 million unique TCR sequences. The study combined high-throughput TCR immunosequencing, statistical association of individual TCRs with disease status, and machine learning to predict cytomegalovirus infection status. Donor age, sex, ethnicity and CMV serostatus were compiled alongside the repertoire data. Typing coverage varied by locus: roughly 629-630 donors for A, B, C, DRB1 and DQB1; roughly 500 for DQA1; some 610 for DPA1; more than 450 for DPB1. A later genetic analysis used genome-wide SNP genotypes for about 65% of the 666 donors, treating that subset as a discovery cohort. Every discovery cohort repertoire had been produced on one sequencing platform. Class I and class II HLA loci were covered by the typing at four-digit resolution. The study was designed to test whether signatures of past pathogen exposure could be identified by cataloging public T cell receptors. The later analysis used no new phenotypic data to find candidate immune exposures, relying instead on TCR beta sequences and their occurrence across donors. The genetic ancestry cluster associated with self-reported Caucasian donors included about four fifths of the roughly 400 genotyped donors. The study used immunosequencing to profile the T cell repertoires of about 670 subjects and linked those repertoires to cytomegalovirus serostatus. The research as a whole found: In vitro tests confirmed that three of the cytomegalovirus-associated TCR beta chains recognize cytomegalovirus antigens. A further reported finding was that TCR beta sequences accurately predicted the HLA-A and HLA-B alleles for most subjects in the first cohort. A later genetic analysis reported fewer N-insertions in productive TCRs among donors in an Asian-associated ancestry cluster than the 666-donor mean. In an earlier analysis of several hundred of the donors, most TCR beta V segments were observed in productive rearrangements about 87% or about 30% of the time, broadly matching IMGT annotations. This cohort had only TCR beta chains sequenced, and the lack of alpha or paired-chain data limited which features could be detected. In both the original and validation cohorts, the classifier was reported to diagnose cytomegalovirus status with high specificity and sensitivity. A later analysis found that TCR association rates varied across HLA loci, with DRB1 alleles showing the most associated TCRs and HLA-C alleles the fewest. The presence/absence analyses assumed that sequencing depth was roughly uniform across donors, and that assumption may not be true. Specific HLA alleles were associated with about 17,000 TCR beta sequences at a false discovery rate of 0.05 in a later analysis. Some IMGT-functional V segments, including TRBV6-2 and TRBV6-3, could not be told apart with the 87-base-pair reads, so those segments were excluded. The only immune exposure information available for the cohort was CMV serostatus. A cluster of highly shared sequence variants was judged likely to be a technical artifact of the sequencing pipeline. Because HLA typing was unavailable for some donors at each locus, only the typed subset was used in association tests. Because counts were too low, some 17 rarely observed V segments, including chromosome 9 orphons, were left out of the earlier analysis of 587 of the donors. A later analysis reported that several top co-occurrence clusters appeared linked to parvovirus B19, influenza, CMV and Epstein-Barr virus. When HLA alleles, especially DR and DQ, strongly co-occurred, attributing TCR associations to individual alleles was difficult. Compared with equally common non-associated chains, HLA-associated TCR beta chains in a later analysis were more clonally expanded and had lower generation probabilities. An association between a missense DCLRE1C variant and V-gene and J-gene trimming of TCR beta chains was found in a later genetic analysis and replicated in an independent cohort. While some public TCRs were present in many individuals, most TCR sequences turned up only very rarely across donors. In the study, 150 to 200 TCR beta chains were listed as associated with cytomegalovirus. Most CMV-associated TCR beta chains appeared to be HLA-restricted in a later analysis, and the HLA associations seemed to be driven largely by CMV exposure. Correlated functional status among segregating V segments might be attributable to linkage disequilibrium, but an unknown experimental factor could not be ruled out. It was suggested by the authors that the approach could potentially be generalized to other disease states and immunological phenotypes.

A word on this clone: This clone's antigen is unknown. Nothing much larger sits one base from this clone, and base qualities are not available.

In total, 500 to 700 healthy bone marrow donors made up the cohort. Cohort members were all nominally healthy when sampled, although unrecorded immune exposures were likely present. Of the roughly 720 cohort members, around 280 had positive CMV serostatus and 352 had negative CMV serostatus, and CMV serostatus was not recorded for the donor. A peripheral blood sample was provided by each donor, and peripheral blood mononuclear cells were used for TCR beta sequencing. Genomic DNA extraction from the blood cell samples was performed with the Qiagen DNeasy Blood Extraction Kit. Receptor amplification or capture employed the immunoSEQ multiplex PCR assay. For the multiplex PCR, a mixture combining 60 forward primers for TCR Vbeta segments and 13 reverse primers for TCR Jbeta segments was used. The CDR3 region of rearranged TCR beta genes was amplified from genomic DNA with a multiplex PCR assay. On the Illumina HiSeq System, the amplified TCR beta libraries were sequenced as 87-base-pair reads. From the authors' description of their analysis: Across the 600 to 700 repertoires, a later analysis counted tens of millions of unique TCR beta chains, about 10 million of which were shared by at least two donors. Raw reads were error-corrected and collapsed into unique sequences with a nearest-neighbor algorithm that merged closely related sequences to remove PCR and sequencing errors. V, D and J gene segments were assigned by aligning CDR3 sequences to IMGT reference sequences. For a sequence to be retained, at least a six-nucleotide match to both a V gene segment and a J gene segment was required. Rearrangements were classified as productive when the CDR3 lacked stop codons and remained in frame with V and J, and all other rearrangements were classified as non-productive. Following IMGT convention, CDR3 was defined as the stretch from the second conserved V-encoded cysteine to the conserved J-encoded phenylalanine. The earlier analysis of approximately 590 of the donors excluded any sequence lacking an unambiguous match to a single V gene segment. In an earlier analysis of around 600 of the donors, V segments were called functional above 56.7% productive rearrangements and were called segregating when the between-donor standard deviation exceeded 5%. A statistical classification framework was developed to diagnose cytomegalovirus status using the catalog of TCR beta chain sequences. In a later analysis, V and J genes were assigned by comparing TCR nucleotide sequences against IMGT/GENE-DB human TR gene sequences. Using the TCRdist pipeline, a later analysis assigned CDR3 sequences along with most-parsimonious VDJ recombination scenarios. A later analysis defined each TCR beta chain by its CDR3 amino acid sequence plus V-gene family, and excluded reads lacking a unique V-gene family. In a later analysis, 500 to 700 highly shared, low-generation-probability nucleotide sequences were removed to address suspected cross-contamination and a sequencing artifact. In a later analysis, a clonal expansion index was calculated for each public chain from normalized within-repertoire ranks of inferred template counts. In a later analysis, generation probabilities were computed with a VDJ recombination model fitted to out-of-frame rearrangements, and the resulting probabilities were checked against IGoR. Hypergeometric tests were used in a later analysis to score TCR-TCR, TCR-HLA and TCR-CMV co-occurrence, with a repertoire-size bias correction applied to the TCR pairs. In a later analysis, false discovery rates were estimated by permuting HLA or CMV assignments 20 times. In a later analysis, co-occurring TCRs were grouped using DBSCAN, and TCRdist sequence similarity was added for clustering within HLA-allele-positive subsets. Repertoires with fewer than 30,000 or more than 120,000 public chains were left out of co-occurrence clustering, as were five repertoires with anomalous nucleotide sharing. TCRdb's version of the immuneACCESS table is confined to in-frame rearrangements and falls short of the full clone set. An unresolved V gene accounts for under half of the shortfall where checked; the remainder is of unknown origin. The V and J calls and clone size are taken from that table; D and trimming were inferred from the DNA. The sample yields over 95,000 clones; 74% were counted once. 2% to 2.5% of the sample goes to the ten largest clones.

Looking up the germline V gene yields CDR1 SGHDT and CDR2 YYEEEE. The junction carries 19 bases between V and J, which are trimmed by 0 bases and 4 bases respectively. The CDR3 covers 17 residues, taking in both the cysteine and the phenylalanine. The entry retains the CDR3 DNA only, 51 bases that are in frame from base 1. The V and J genes are TRBV5-6 and TRBJ1-2; the D gene is possibly TRBD1, with 6 bases matching. This TCR was recovered from a human donor in good health. Material for sequencing was PBMCs. Here the CDR3 is given as CASSLDWTANRPYGYTF. The nucleotide sequence is TGTGCCAGCAGCTTGGACTGGACAGCCAACCGCCCCTATGGCTACACCTTC. Where the CDR3 stops, the reference TRBV5-6 and TRBJ1-2 genes take over; the full variable domain is DAGVTQSPTHLIKTRGQQVTLRCSPKSGHDTVSWYQQALGQGPQFIFQYYEEEERQRGNFPDRFSGHQFPNYSSELNVNALLLGDSALYLCASSLDWTANRPYGYTFGSGTRLTVV.